Listed below are T cell receptor beta chains from one sample, sequenced in a study of T cells after yellow fever vaccination. MiXCR was run by TCRdb on the 5' RACE reads, yielding one entry per CDR3 protein. The table records some 250,000 distinct CDR3 sequences, 6.9% of them present only once. Sequencing used CD4+ T cells sorted from PBMCs, obtained 15 days after the yellow fever booster vaccination. The receptors were sampled from a man aged 25-45 years who received the YFV17D yellow fever vaccine. Each CDR3 is given with its conserved first and last residue. A D gene is named only where the DNA matches it firmly. Size tells how often a clone was seen (once, few, many) or the class of an expanded clone, and some rows leave it out.

clone size	V gene	CDR3 length	J gene	D gene	CDR3 DNA	CDR3 protein
-	TRBV3-1	15	TRBJ2-5	-	TGTGCCAGCAGCCAACCCGGGCAGGGATTCGAGACCCAGTACTTC	CASSQPGQGFETQYF
-	TRBV20-1	15	TRBJ2-5	-	TGCAGTGCTACGCAGACCCTAGCGCTCGGGGAGACCCAGTACTTC	CSATQTLALGETQYF
many	TRBV24-1	15	TRBJ2-7	TRBD1	TGTGCCACCAGTGATTACAGGGACAGGGTGGGAGAGCAGTACTTC	CATSDYRDRVGEQYF
many	TRBV4-3	14	TRBJ2-5	-	TGCGCCAGCAGCCAAGAGCGATTAGGCGAGACCCAGTACTTC	CASSQERLGETQYF
-	TRBV5-6	16	TRBJ2-1	TRBD2	TGTGCCAGCAGCTTGGAAGGACTAGCGACCTACAATGAGCAGTTCTTC	CASSLEGLATYNEQFF
-	TRBV15	15	TRBJ2-5	TRBD2	TGTGCCACCAGCGCAACGAGGCGGGAGTTGGAGACCCAGTACTTC	CATSATRRELETQYF
many	TRBV20-1	13	TRBJ2-2	-	TGCAGTGCTGGGGACCCTAACACCGGGGAGCTGTTTTTT	CSAGDPNTGELFF
-	TRBV20-1	14	TRBJ2-7	-	TGCAGTGCTAGTTCTCTGTTGAGCTCCTACGAGCAGTACTTC	CSASSLLSSYEQYF
few	TRBV10-3	13	TRBJ2-7	TRBD1	TGTGCCATCAGTGTAGGGGGCAATTACGAGCAGTACTTC	CAISVGGNYEQYF
few	TRBV27	13	TRBJ2-5	TRBD1	TGTGCCAGCTACAGGGGGGTGGGAGAGACCCAGTACTTC	CASYRGVGETQYF
few	TRBV5-1	16	TRBJ2-3	TRBD2	TGCGCCAGCGCTGGAGGGCTAGCGGCCGGCACAGATACGCAGTATTTT	CASAGGLAAGTDTQYF
few	TRBV5-1	15	TRBJ2-1	-	TGCGCCAGCAGCTTGGCCGGACAGTCCAACAATGAGCAGTTCTTC	CASSLAGQSNNEQFF
many	TRBV4-3	13	TRBJ2-3	-	TGCGCCAGCAGCCAATTGGTGACAGATACGCAGTATTTT	CASSQLVTDTQYF
many	TRBV20-1	16	TRBJ2-5	TRBD2	TGCAGTGCCGACCTACTAGCGGGGAGTGAGGCGGAGACCCAGTACTTC	CSADLLAGSEAETQYF
-	TRBV6-5	16	TRBJ2-2	TRBD2	TGTGCCAGCAGTTACATAGCGGGAGTAGGCACCGGGGAGCTGTTTTTT	CASSYIAGVGTGELFF
-	TRBV19	14	TRBJ2-7	-	TGTGCCAGTAGTGGGAGCGGGCCCTCCAGTGAGCAGTACTTC	CASSGSGPSSEQYF
few	TRBV7-2	13	TRBJ2-1	-	TGTGCCAGCAGCCAAGACTGGTACAATGAGCAGTTCTTC	CASSQDWYNEQFF
few	TRBV7-2	17	TRBJ2-1	TRBD2	TGTGCCAGCACCCAGACTAGCGGGAGGGCCTCCTACAATGAGCAGTTCTTC	CASTQTSGRASYNEQFF
-	TRBV7-2	15	TRBJ2-2	-	TGTGCCAGCAGCTTAGGCCCAGGGAACACCGGGGAGCTGTTTTTT	CASSLGPGNTGELFF
-	TRBV10-3	15	TRBJ2-5	TRBD1	TGTGCCATCAGCGGGGGACAGGGGTACCATGAGACCCAGTACTTC	CAISGGQGYHETQYF
many	TRBV7-9	14	TRBJ2-1	TRBD2	TGTGCCAGCAGCTCAGAACTAGCGGGAGTTGAGCAGTTCTTC	CASSSELAGVEQFF
many	TRBV6-5	16	TRBJ2-7	TRBD2	TGTGCCAGCAGTTCCCTATTCCGCGGGAGAGGCTACGAGCAGTACTTC	CASSSLFRGRGYEQYF
few	TRBV28	14	TRBJ2-7	TRBD1	TGTGCCAGCAGGCGGACAGGAAGCTGGTACGAGCAGTACTTC	CASRRTGSWYEQYF
few	TRBV7-2	15	TRBJ2-7	TRBD2	TGTGCCAGCAGCTCGGGACTAGCGGGAGGTCACGAGCAGTACTTC	CASSSGLAGGHEQYF
many	TRBV5-1	13	TRBJ2-4	-	TGCGCCAGCAGCTTGGGCTCTGATAACATTCAGTACTTC	CASSLGSDNIQYF
many	TRBV5-1	16	TRBJ2-5	-	TGCGCCAGCAGCCCGAAGGCGGCCTACGTCCAAGAGACCCAGTACTTC	CASSPKAAYVQETQYF
-	TRBV18	15	TRBJ2-1	TRBD2	TGTGCCAGCTCACGAGCGGGAGGGCCCACAAGTGAGCAGTTCTTC	CASSRAGGPTSEQFF
-	TRBV20-1	16	TRBJ2-3	-	TGCAGTGCTAGATCGTCAGGAAGGGCCGGAACAGATACGCAGTATTTT	CSARSSGRAGTDTQYF
few	TRBV19	17	TRBJ2-2	TRBD2	TGTGCCAGTAGTCTAAGAACCGGGACTAGCGGTACCGGGGAGCTGTTTTTT	CASSLRTGTSGTGELFF
many	TRBV20-1	10	TRBJ2-7	-	TGCAGTGCTAGGCGGGCAGAGCAGTACTTC	CSARRAEQYF
many	TRBV7-7	13	TRBJ1-3	-	TGTGCTAGCAGCCCCGGCAGCGGAAACACCATATATTTT	CASSPGSGNTIYF
many	TRBV29-1	13	TRBJ2-3	-	TGCAGCGTTGAGGGCAAATACACAGATACGCAGTATTTT	CSVEGKYTDTQYF
few	TRBV10-1	12	TRBJ1-5	-	TGCGCCAGCACCGATTGGGGGCCGCCCCAGCATTTT	CASTDWGPPQHF
few	TRBV7-2	14	TRBJ2-7	-	TGTGCCAGCAGCCTCCAGGGGATCGCCTACGAGCAGTACTTC	CASSLQGIAYEQYF
many	TRBV9	15	TRBJ2-1	TRBD2	TGTGCCAGCAGCGCGGGACTAGCTTCCGACAAGAAGCAGTTCTTC	CASSAGLASDKKQFF
few	TRBV7-2	14	TRBJ2-5	TRBD2	TGTGCCAGCAGGCTAAGCGGGAGTCTAGAGACCCAGTACTTC	CASRLSGSLETQYF
many	TRBV5-1	15	TRBJ2-1	TRBD2	TGCGCCAGCAGCTTGGAGTCTAGCGGGATGAATGAGCAGTTCTTC	CASSLESSGMNEQFF
few	TRBV4-3	15	TRBJ1-4	-	TGCGCCAGCAGCCATTTTGGGGGGGTAAATGAAAAACTGTTTTTT	CASSHFGGVNEKLFF
-	TRBV5-1	13	TRBJ2-5	TRBD1	TGCGCCAGCAGCATTGGGACAGCGGAGACCCAGTGCTTC	CASSIGTAETQCF
few	TRBV20-1	18	TRBJ2-3	TRBD2	TGCAGTGCTAGAGCGGGTAGCGGGAGGGCCGGGGGCACAGATACGCAGTATTTT	CSARAGSGRAGGTDTQYF
few	TRBV12-3/TRBV12-4	11	TRBJ2-1	-	TGTGCCAGCACCCGGGCCCATGAGCAGTTCTTC	CASTRAHEQFF
-	TRBV5-4	16	TRBJ2-1	-	TGTGCCAGCAGCCCACCTACCCCGAGCTCCTACAATGAGCAGTTCTTC	CASSPPTPSSYNEQFF
few	TRBV7-9	13	TRBJ1-1	-	TGTGCCAGCAGCTTAGCGCCGAGGACTGAAGCTTTCTTT	CASSLAPRTEAFF
-	TRBV12-2	20	TRBJ2-7	-	TGTGCAAGTCGCTTATGTTTCGGGTCCCCTCGGGGAATTGTGACCAACGAGCAGTACTTC	CASRLCFGSPRGIVTNEQYF
-	TRBV12-3/TRBV12-4	14	TRBJ2-5	TRBD2	TGTGCCAGCACACCTAGCGGGAGGAGGGAGACCCAGTACTTC	CASTPSGRRETQYF
-	TRBV29-1	13	TRBJ2-5	-	TGCAGCGTTGATCTATGGGGGTCGGAGACCCAGTACTTC	CSVDLWGSETQYF
many	TRBV6-5	14	TRBJ2-5	-	TGTGCCAGCAGTTACGAGAATTCGAGGGAGACCCAGTACTTC	CASSYENSRETQYF
-	TRBV7-9	15	TRBJ2-1	-	TGTGCCAGCAGCTTAGCTGACCGCTCCTACAATGAGCAGTTCTTC	CASSLADRSYNEQFF
-	TRBV18	15	TRBJ2-5	TRBD1	TGTGCCAGCTCACCCTACGGACAGGGAGAAGAGACCCAGTACTTC	CASSPYGQGEETQYF
-	TRBV27	11	TRBJ2-1	-	TGTGCCAGCAGACGGGGTAATGAGCAGTTCTTC	CASRRGNEQFF
few	TRBV14	15	TRBJ2-2	TRBD1	TGTGCCAGCAGCCTTAACAGGGGGCTCACCGGGGAGCTGTTTTTT	CASSLNRGLTGELFF
-	TRBV5-4	16	TRBJ2-3	-	TGTGCCAGCAGCTTGGCTCGGGCTTCTAGCACAGATACGCAGTATTTT	CASSLARASSTDTQYF
few	TRBV20-1	15	TRBJ2-7	-	TGCAGTGCTAGAGATCGTGAGGGGTCATGGTACGAGCAGTACTTC	CSARDREGSWYEQYF
-	TRBV5-6	15	TRBJ2-1	-	TGTGCCAGCAGCTTGTTCGGGACCGGGCAAAACGAGCAGTTCTTC	CASSLFGTGQNEQFF
many	TRBV5-6	14	TRBJ1-2	TRBD1	TGTGCCAGCAGCGGGACCGGGACAGGCTCTGGCTACACCTTC	CASSGTGTGSGYTF
few	TRBV2	13	TRBJ2-3	-	TGTGCCAGCACCTTCCAAGCCACAGATACGCAGTATTTT	CASTFQATDTQYF
few	TRBV12-3/TRBV12-4	13	TRBJ1-2	TRBD1	TGTGCCAGCAGCCGACAGGGTAGTAGGGGCTACACCTTC	CASSRQGSRGYTF
-	TRBV4-3	18	TRBJ1-3	TRBD1	TGCGCCAGCAGCCAAGATCTTCCGCGGACAGGGGGAGGAAACACCATATATTTT	CASSQDLPRTGGGNTIYF
-	TRBV18	14	TRBJ2-5	-	TGTGCCAGCTCACCACCGAACAGGGATGAGACCCAGTACTTC	CASSPPNRDETQYF